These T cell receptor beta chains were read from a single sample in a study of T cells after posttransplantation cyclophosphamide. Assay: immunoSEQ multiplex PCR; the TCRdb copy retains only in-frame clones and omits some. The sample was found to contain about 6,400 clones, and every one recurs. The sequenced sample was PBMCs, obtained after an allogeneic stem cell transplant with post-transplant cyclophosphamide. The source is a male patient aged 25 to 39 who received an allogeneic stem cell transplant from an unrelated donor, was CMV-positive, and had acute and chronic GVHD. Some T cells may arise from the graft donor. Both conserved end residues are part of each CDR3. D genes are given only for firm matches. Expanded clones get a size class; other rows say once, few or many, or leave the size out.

CDR3 DNA: TGTGCCATCAGTAGAGGAGAAAAACTGTTTTTT
CDR3 protein: CAISRGEKLFF
clone size: medium-sized
J gene: TRBJ1-4
D gene: NA
V gene: TRBV10-3

CDR3 DNA: TGTGCCACCTCCCCGCCAGGGGGGAACACTGTCGGTACGCAGTATTTT
CDR3 protein: CATSPPGGNTVGTQYF
clone size: few
J gene: TRBJ2-3
D gene: NA
V gene: TRBV19

CDR3 DNA: TGTGCCAGCTCACCATTGTCAGGGGTGAATGAAAAACTGTTTTTT
CDR3 protein: CASSPLSGVNEKLFF
clone size: many
J gene: TRBJ1-4
D gene: NA
V gene: TRBV18

CDR3 DNA: TGTGCCAGCAGCGTTAGCGGTCTCGCCGGGGAGCAGTACTTC
CDR3 protein: CASSVSGLAGEQYF
clone size: many
J gene: TRBJ2-7
D gene: NA
V gene: TRBV9

CDR3 DNA: TGTGCCAGCAGCGTAGGTCGTTCGGGGGCTGAAGCTTTCTTT
CDR3 protein: CASSVGRSGAEAFF
clone size: medium-sized
J gene: TRBJ1-1
D gene: NA
V gene: TRBV14

CDR3 DNA: TGTGCCAGCAGCTTGGGTACGACTAGCGGGGGGGCTGGTGGAGATACGCAGTATTTT
CDR3 protein: CASSLGTTSGGAGGDTQYF
clone size: many
J gene: TRBJ2-3
D gene: TRBD2
V gene: TRBV5-6

CDR3 DNA: TGTGCCAGCAGTGGGGCTGGAGAGACCCAGTACTTC
CDR3 protein: CASSGAGETQYF
clone size: many
J gene: TRBJ2-5
D gene: NA
V gene: TRBV6-5

CDR3 DNA: TGTGCCAGCAGCATGGGACTAGCGGGTAATGAGCAGTTCTTC
CDR3 protein: CASSMGLAGNEQFF
clone size: medium-sized
J gene: TRBJ2-1
D gene: TRBD2
V gene: TRBV11-2

CDR3 DNA: TGTGCCAGCGCTACTCGGACTGGAACATATGGCTACACCTTC
CDR3 protein: CASATRTGTYGYTF
clone size: many
J gene: TRBJ1-2
D gene: NA
V gene: TRBV5-8

CDR3 DNA: TGTGCCACAAGGGACAGGACCGACGGTGGCTACACCTTC
CDR3 protein: CATRDRTDGGYTF
clone size: many
J gene: TRBJ1-2
D gene: TRBD1
V gene: TRBV18

CDR3 DNA: TGTGCCAGCAGCCCCGGACTAGCGGGGAGCACAGATACGCAGTATTTT
CDR3 protein: CASSPGLAGSTDTQYF
clone size: many
J gene: TRBJ2-3
D gene: TRBD2
V gene: TRBV7-2

CDR3 DNA: TGTGCCAGCACGATTTTGACGGAGAACCGGGGAGCTGTTTTT
CDR3 protein: CASTILTENRGAVF
clone size: few
J gene: TRBJ2-2
D gene: NA
V gene: TRBV6-1

CDR3 DNA: TGTGCCTGGAGCCTCGGACAGTACGAGCAGTACTTC
CDR3 protein: CAWSLGQYEQYF
clone size: many
J gene: TRBJ2-7
D gene: NA
V gene: TRBV30

CDR3 DNA: TGCACCAGCGGGACAGGGGAATGGAACACTGAAGCTTTCTTT
CDR3 protein: CTSGTGEWNTEAFF
clone size: many
J gene: TRBJ1-1
D gene: TRBD1
V gene: TRBV5-1

CDR3 DNA: TGCGCCAGCAGCTTGGGGGACAGGGAAACAGATACGCAGTATTTT
CDR3 protein: CASSLGDRETDTQYF
clone size: many
J gene: TRBJ2-3
D gene: TRBD1
V gene: TRBV5-1

CDR3 DNA: TGTGCCAGCAGCTCGGGACAGCCAGAAATTATCTATGGCTACACCTTC
CDR3 protein: CASSSGQPEIIYGYTF
clone size: medium-sized
J gene: TRBJ1-2
D gene: TRBD1
V gene: TRBV5-5

CDR3 DNA: TGCGCCAGCAGCCAGGGGACTAGAGGGGGGGCGGCCCAGTACTTC
CDR3 protein: CASSQGTRGGAAQYF
clone size: many
J gene: TRBJ2-5
D gene: TRBD2
V gene: TRBV4-3

CDR3 DNA: TGTGCTAGTGGTTTGGAATACTCAATGGGGGGTGTATTCAACGAGCAGTACTTC
CDR3 protein: CASGLEYSMGGVFNEQYF
clone size: many
J gene: TRBJ2-7
D gene: NA
V gene: TRBV12-5

CDR3 DNA: TGTGCCAGCAGCTCAGGGCTCGAGCAGTACTTC
CDR3 protein: CASSSGLEQYF
clone size: many
J gene: TRBJ2-7
D gene: NA
V gene: TRBV5-6

CDR3 DNA: TGCAGCGTAGGACAGTCAAATAGCAATCAGCCCCAGCATTTT
CDR3 protein: CSVGQSNSNQPQHF
clone size: many
J gene: TRBJ1-5
D gene: NA
V gene: TRBV29-1

CDR3 DNA: TGCGCCAGCAGCCCAAGGACTAGCGGAAACACCGGGGAGCTGTTTTTT
CDR3 protein: CASSPRTSGNTGELFF
clone size: medium-sized
J gene: TRBJ2-2
D gene: TRBD2
V gene: TRBV5-1

CDR3 DNA: TGCGCCAGCAGCGGTGCCCCCCGGGGACAGGACTACGAGCAGTACTTC
CDR3 protein: CASSGAPRGQDYEQYF
clone size: medium-sized
J gene: TRBJ2-7
D gene: TRBD1
V gene: TRBV4-1

CDR3 DNA: TGTGCCAGCAGCGTAGTAGGGACAGATGGCTACACCTTC
CDR3 protein: CASSVVGTDGYTF
clone size: many
J gene: TRBJ1-2
D gene: TRBD1
V gene: TRBV9

CDR3 DNA: TGTGCCAGCAGCTGGGGGAGCGGGGGGGCGGGGTTCAATGAGCAGTTCTTC
CDR3 protein: CASSWGSGGAGFNEQFF
clone size: NA
J gene: TRBJ2-1
D gene: TRBD2
V gene: TRBV5-4

CDR3 DNA: TGTGCCAGCAGCTTAGAGCGCGGGAGGTCCTACGAGCAGTACTTC
CDR3 protein: CASSLERGRSYEQYF
clone size: many
J gene: TRBJ2-7
D gene: TRBD2
V gene: TRBV7-9

CDR3 DNA: TGCGCCAGCAGCCAAGATTTCGGAGATCGGACTGAAGCTTTCTTT
CDR3 protein: CASSQDFGDRTEAFF
clone size: medium-sized
J gene: TRBJ1-1
D gene: NA
V gene: TRBV4-3

CDR3 DNA: TGTGCCAGCAGCCGGGGGGACTACGAGCAGTACTTC
CDR3 protein: CASSRGDYEQYF
clone size: many
J gene: TRBJ2-7
D gene: TRBD2
V gene: TRBV7-6

CDR3 DNA: TGTGCCAGCAGCATGCCGGGACAGGGAGCGATTAACACTGAAGCTTTCTTT
CDR3 protein: CASSMPGQGAINTEAFF
clone size: NA
J gene: TRBJ1-1
D gene: TRBD1
V gene: TRBV5-4

CDR3 DNA: TGTGCCAGCAGCGTAAACCCCGGACAGGGGGAAAACATTCAGTACTTC
CDR3 protein: CASSVNPGQGENIQYF
clone size: few
J gene: TRBJ2-4
D gene: TRBD1
V gene: TRBV9

CDR3 DNA: TGTGCCACCACGAAACAGGGCCTTGCGGAGGAGACCCAGTACTTC
CDR3 protein: CATTKQGLAEETQYF
clone size: many
J gene: TRBJ2-5
D gene: NA
V gene: TRBV19

CDR3 DNA: TGCGCCAGCAGCTTCGCAGAGACGGCGGGCTCCTACAATGAGCAGTTCTTC
CDR3 protein: CASSFAETAGSYNEQFF
clone size: many
J gene: TRBJ2-1
D gene: NA
V gene: TRBV5-1

CDR3 DNA: TGCGCCAGCAGCTGGGACAGTCTTGGGCCAGATACGCAGTATTTT
CDR3 protein: CASSWDSLGPDTQYF
clone size: many
J gene: TRBJ2-3
D gene: TRBD1
V gene: TRBV5-1

CDR3 DNA: TGTGCCAGTAGTTCTAGAGCGGGAGCGAGGCTATACGAGCAGTACTTC
CDR3 protein: CASSSRAGARLYEQYF
clone size: many
J gene: TRBJ2-7
D gene: TRBD2
V gene: TRBV19

CDR3 DNA: TGTGCCAGCACCCTGGGACAGGGATTGAACACTGAAGCTTTCTTT
CDR3 protein: CASTLGQGLNTEAFF
clone size: many
J gene: TRBJ1-1
D gene: TRBD1
V gene: TRBV7-9

CDR3 DNA: TGCAGCGCCCCCGGGACAGGCTATGGCTACACCTTC
CDR3 protein: CSAPGTGYGYTF
clone size: many
J gene: TRBJ1-2
D gene: TRBD1
V gene: TRBV29-1

CDR3 DNA: TGCGCCAGCAGCCAAGATAGCCCCGGAGCGGGGGGCACAGATACGCAGTATTTT
CDR3 protein: CASSQDSPGAGGTDTQYF
clone size: many
J gene: TRBJ2-3
D gene: TRBD2
V gene: TRBV4-3

CDR3 DNA: TGTGCTAGCAGCTTAGGGGTCGGGGGACGGGCAGATACGCAGTATTTT
CDR3 protein: CASSLGVGGRADTQYF
clone size: many
J gene: TRBJ2-3
D gene: NA
V gene: TRBV7-7

CDR3 DNA: TGTGCCAGCAGTTCGGGACGGGGAGGAGAGACCCAGTACTTC
CDR3 protein: CASSSGRGGETQYF
clone size: many
J gene: TRBJ2-5
D gene: NA
V gene: TRBV6-5

CDR3 DNA: TGTGCCAGCAGCAGAGGGGGACATATCGATGAGCAGTTCTTC
CDR3 protein: CASSRGGHIDEQFF
clone size: many
J gene: TRBJ2-1
D gene: NA
V gene: TRBV5-4

CDR3 DNA: TGTGCCAGCAGCTTAGCGTCCGGGGGGGTTTCCTACAATGAGCAGTTCTTC
CDR3 protein: CASSLASGGVSYNEQFF
clone size: many
J gene: TRBJ2-1
D gene: TRBD2
V gene: TRBV7-9

CDR3 DNA: TGTGCCAGCAGCCCGCAGGGGAAGGGTGAAGCTTTCTTT
CDR3 protein: CASSPQGKGEAFF
clone size: many
J gene: TRBJ1-1
D gene: NA
V gene: TRBV7-9

CDR3 DNA: TGCGCCAGCAGCTTCGGACTAGCGGGAGCCGATGAGCAGTTCTTC
CDR3 protein: CASSFGLAGADEQFF
clone size: few
J gene: TRBJ2-1
D gene: TRBD2
V gene: TRBV7-3

CDR3 DNA: TGTGCCAGCAGTGTACCGGGACAGCTCAATTCACCCCTCCACTTT
CDR3 protein: CASSVPGQLNSPLHF
clone size: NA
J gene: TRBJ1-6
D gene: TRBD1
V gene: TRBV25-1

CDR3 DNA: TGTGCCAGCAGTTTTAGCGGGAGTCTTCCCTACGAGCAGTACTTC
CDR3 protein: CASSFSGSLPYEQYF
clone size: many
J gene: TRBJ2-7
D gene: TRBD2
V gene: TRBV6-5

CDR3 DNA: TGTGCCAGTAAGGACAGGGGCTACGAGCAGTACTTC
CDR3 protein: CASKDRGYEQYF
clone size: many
J gene: TRBJ2-7
D gene: TRBD1
V gene: TRBV19